This T cell receptor beta chain was recovered during a study of cytomegalovirus exposure and HLA in healthy donors. The wider study: Out of roughly 170 million T cells, an earlier analysis found fewer than 140 million unique TCR beta sequences in total.

The CDR3 is 15 amino acids. V lost 6 bases and J lost 4; bases outside the gene matches: 7. Germline V gene sequence: CDR1 SNHLY, CDR2 FYNNEI. PCR involved 60 Vbeta and 13 Jbeta primers. Assay used: immunoSEQ multiplex PCR; TCRdb lists only in-frame clones, some missing. The sample contains some 270,000 clones, 75% to 85% of which appear only once. The chain has TRBV2 and TRBJ2-1; 9 bases line up with TRBD1. This receptor was obtained from a girl aged 2-10 years in good health and CMV-seronegative. Source material: PBMCs. CDR3 in DNA: TGTGCCAGCAGGGCGGACAGGGGACTTTACAATGAGCAGTTCTTC. Residues: CASRADRGLYNEQFF.